Each of the 21 T cell receptor beta chains below was sequenced from the same sample in a study of cytomegalovirus exposure and HLA in healthy donors. Some clones are missing from TCRdb's copy, which holds only in-frame ones; the method was immunoSEQ multiplex PCR. The sample yields tens of thousands of clones, about 95% seen once. Specimen: PBMCs. These receptors were taken from a man between 18 and 29 years old in good health and CMV-seronegative.

The CDR3 loop reads CASSYSHARNTEAFF. As DNA, the CDR3 is TGTGCCAGCAGTTACTCCCACGCCAGGAACACTGAAGCTTTCTTT. The V call is TRBV6-6, the J call TRBJ1-1; D is ambiguous. The ends were cut back, 0 bases at V and 1 base at J, with 9 bases in the middle. Germline V gene data show CDR1 as MNHNY and CDR2 as SVGAGI (reference sequence). The CDR3 spans 15 residues.

The chain uses TRBV7-2 and TRBJ2-2; 7 bases line up with TRBD2. The CDR3 has 19 residues. CDR1 and CDR2 from the germline V gene are SGHTA and FQGNSA. The V gene end was trimmed by 7 bases and the J gene end by 1 base; junction bases not matched to a gene: 18. CDR3 DNA sequence: TGTGCCAGCACGAGCATGGACCGGCTAGGACTAGAGAACACCGGGGAGCTGTTTTTT. Its protein is CASTSMDRLGLENTGELFF.

This chain joins TRBV14 and TRBJ2-1; D not resolved. This CDR3 has 12 residues. The germline V and J ends were trimmed by 1 base and 10 bases, with 8 bases remaining between them. Germline V gives CDR1 SGHDN, CDR2 FVKESK. DNA of the CDR3: TGTGCCAGCAGCCAAGGACACATCGAGCAGTTCTTC. Encoded protein: CASSQGHIEQFF. The whole variable domain, remainder taken from reference TRBV14 and TRBJ2-1, is EAGVTQFPSHSVIEKGQTVTLRCDPISGHDNLYWYRRVMGKEIKFLLHFVKESKQDESGMPNNRFLAERTGGTYSTLKVQPAELEDSGVYFCASSQGHIEQFFGPGTRLTVL.

The chain joins TRBV6-1 to TRBJ2-7, with D perhaps matching TRBD2 (5 bases). The CDR3 has 11 amino acids. V was clipped by 8 bases and J by 3 bases, with 8 bases between them. CDR1 is MNHNS, CDR2 SASEGT, per germline. The DNA for the CDR3 is TGTGCCAGCGGACTTTACTACGAGCAGTACTTC. This gives the protein CASGLYYEQYF.

This chain connects TRBV2 to TRBJ2-5; D not certain. The germline CDR1 and CDR2 sequences are SNHLY and FYNNEI. V shed 6 bases and J shed 9 bases, with 11 bases lying between them. The length of the CDR3 is 11 residues. CDR3 loop: CASRPSEAQYF. CDR3 nucleotide sequence: TGTGCCAGCAGACCTAGTGAGGCCCAGTACTTC.

The chain couples TRBV7-9 to TRBJ2-7, with 9 bases matching TRBD2. Germline-derived CDR1 and CDR2 are SEHNR and FQNEAQ (reference sequence). This CDR3 is 14 amino acids long. Germline trimming cut 10 bases from V and 7 bases from J; bases unmatched to any gene: 14. CDR3 amino acids: CATAGGMNVGEQYF. The DNA of the CDR3 is TGTGCCACCGCGGGAGGGATGAACGTTGGAGAGCAGTACTTC.

This chain uses TRBV7-2 with TRBJ2-2; 11 nucleotides align to TRBD2. V dropped 5 bases and J dropped 5; count of bases not matched to a gene: 7. The CDR3 covers 16 residues. Germline CDR1 SGHTA, CDR2 FQGNSA. The CDR3, as DNA: TGTGCCAGCAGCACTCGACTAGCGGGATCTACCGGGGAGCTGTTTTTT. It codes for CASSTRLAGSTGELFF.

This chain joins TRBV19 and TRBJ1-2; no firm D call. Germline loops: CDR1 LNHDA, CDR2 SQIVND (reference sequence). Between the trimmed V and J ends, which lost 0 bases and 6 bases, there was a span of 8 bases. The CDR3 consists of 13 residues. CDR3 DNA sequence: TGTGCCAGTAGTATAGATCGGGGAAATGGCTACACCTTC. It encodes CASSIDRGNGYTF.

The chain joins TRBV11-2 to TRBJ1-4; 7 bases map to TRBD1. Losses at the gene ends were 6 bases for V and 5 bases for J; bases not matched to a gene: 6. The germline V gene has CDR1 SGHAT and CDR2 FQNNGV. The CDR3 is 14 amino acids. CDR3 residues: CASRQDRANEKLFF. The DNA of the CDR3 is TGTGCCAGCAGACAAGACAGGGCGAATGAAAAACTGTTTTTT.

This clone has only one observation. The chain joins TRBV19 to TRBJ2-1, with D maybe TRBD1 (5 bases). The CDR3 length is 16 residues. V shed 3 bases and J shed 0 bases, with 12 bases lying between them. The V gene's germline CDR1 is LNHDA and CDR2 SQIVND (reference sequence). The DNA of the CDR3 is TGTGCCAGTAGTATTAAATGGGGCACCTCCTACAATGAGCAGTTCTTC. Protein: CASSIKWGTSYNEQFF.

V gene TRBV9 combines with J gene TRBJ1-1; D is perhaps TRBD1 (5 bases). Trimming took off 0 bases at V and 5 bases at J, with 14 bases between the two ends. Per germline, CDR1 SGDLS and CDR2 YYNGEE. The CDR3 is 15 amino acids. The CDR3 region is CASSVGPGLGTEAFF. Written as DNA, the CDR3 is TGTGCCAGCAGCGTAGGTCCAGGGTTGGGAACTGAAGCTTTCTTT.

This chain links TRBV25-1 with TRBJ2-2, with 11 nucleotides matching TRBD2. The CDR3 has 15 amino acids. The germline V gene encodes CDR1 MGHDK and CDR2 SYGVNS. The V and J ends lost 3 bases and 4 bases, in that order; junction bases with no gene match: 1. The CDR3 protein is CASSDSGRGTGELFF. CDR3 nucleotide sequence: TGTGCCAGCAGTGATAGCGGGAGGGGCACCGGGGAGCTGTTTTTT.

V is TRBV7-9 and J is TRBJ1-2; D may be TRBD1 (6 bases). Looked up from germline, CDR1 is SEHNR and CDR2 is FQNEAQ (reference sequence). V was pared by 8 bases and J by 1 base, with 26 bases between. This CDR3 spans 18 amino acids. CDR3 region: CASSLTRRQGTNNYGYTF. The CDR3 DNA is TGTGCCAGCTCCCTTACACGAAGGCAGGGGACGAATAACTATGGCTACACCTTC.

The chain uses TRBV28 and TRBJ2-7; 10 nucleotides align to TRBD1. Looked up from germline, CDR1 is MDHEN and CDR2 is SYDVKM. The CDR3 spans 15 residues. Trimming cost V 4 bases and J 0 bases; bases outside gene matches: 3. The CDR3 DNA is TGTGCCAGCAGTTCGGGACAGGGGTTCTCCTACGAGCAGTACTTC. Translating gives CASSSGQGFSYEQYF.

The rearrangement joins TRBV6-5 to TRBJ1-2; D is undetermined. Germline assignment: CDR1 MNHEY and CDR2 SVGAGI. Trimming stripped 2 bases from V and 0 bases from J, with 10 bases between. The CDR3 consists of 15 residues. CDR3 nucleotide sequence: TGTGCCAGCAGTTACGGCTCATCCTCTAACTATGGCTACACCTTC. This encodes CASSYGSSSNYGYTF.

The chain uses TRBV7-9 and TRBJ2-1; a possible D gene is TRBD2 (6 bases). This CDR3 has 13 residues. Trimming removed 1 base from V and 8 bases from J, with 9 bases in between. Per germline, CDR1 SEHNR and CDR2 FQNEAQ (reference sequence). The CDR3 loop reads CASSLVASDEQFF. The CDR3 coding sequence is TGTGCCAGCAGCTTAGTTGCTAGCGATGAGCAGTTCTTC.

J is TRBJ2-7 and V is TRBV5-1; maybe TRBD1 (5 bases). Trimming took 4 bases from V and 5 from J, leaving 16 bases between them. Germline V gene lookup returns CDR1 SGHRS and CDR2 YFSETQ. The CDR3 contains 14 residues. The CDR3 loop is CASSLGQGIDEQYF. In DNA, the CDR3 is TGCGCCAGCAGCCTCGGCCAGGGTATCGACGAGCAGTACTTC.

The rearrangement uses TRBV25-1 and TRBJ1-4; 9 bases fit TRBD1. Germline CDR1 reads MGHDK; CDR2 reads SYGVNS. Trimming at V came to 3 bases and at J to 7 bases, leaving 6 bases not matched to a gene. The CDR3 consists of 15 residues. DNA for the CDR3: TGTGCCAGCAGTGAGTTCACAGGGGGCAGTGAAAAACTGTTTTTT. This encodes CASSEFTGGSEKLFF.

This chain connects TRBV6-5 to TRBJ2-7, with 9 positions matching TRBD2. With V trimmed by 0 bases and J by 3 bases, 3 bases remained unmatched. Germline CDR1 and CDR2: MNHEY and SVGAGI. This CDR3 is built from 15 residues. The CDR3 region is CASSYSVAGDYEQYF. The CDR3 bases are TGTGCCAGCAGTTACTCGGTAGCGGGAGACTACGAGCAGTACTTC.

This chain uses TRBV5-1 with TRBJ1-1; tentative D call: TRBD1 (5 bases). Looked up from germline, CDR1 is SGHRS and CDR2 is YFSETQ. Trimming cost V 4 bases and J 5 bases, with 12 bases left between them. The CDR3 is made up of 13 amino acids. CDR3 in DNA: TGCGCCAGCAGCGGTAGGGGCGAGACTGAAGCTTTCTTT. Translated, it gives CASSGRGETEAFF.

This clone was seen just once. V usage is TRBV29-1 and J usage is TRBJ2-1; weak D call: TRBD1 (6 bases). This CDR3 region has 13 residues. The V end lost 5 bases, the J end lost 9 bases, and 17 bases lay between the germline ends. The germline gives CDR1 SQVTM, CDR2 ANQGSEA. The CDR3 region is CSVHRPLGGEQFF. The CDR3 region has the DNA TGCAGCGTTCACAGGCCCCTAGGGGGTGAGCAGTTCTTC.